This T cell receptor (beta chain) was sequenced in a study of shared clonotypes between healthy human individuals (dated by TCRdb to the early 2020s). For the study in its entirety: The cohort included a few men and a couple of women between 18 and 49 years of age. For each donor, CD4 naive and CD4 memory were each given three plates, CD8 naive was given two plates, and CD8 memory was given one plate. Blood TCR repertoires of about five healthy adults were deeply sequenced to estimate repertoire size and the extent of clonotype sharing between individuals. To increase sequencing depth and limit assay-specific biases, different laboratories used diverse techniques to prepare libraries and sequence TCR repertoires. Leukapheresis yielded between about 0.85 and 10 billion PBMCs per donor.

Using the deep immunoSEQ assay, TCR CDR3 regions were amplified from genomic DNA by multiplex PCR. Extracted genomic DNA from each cell subset was distributed evenly across all wells of several immunoSEQ 96-well plates, and each plate was treated as a replicate. For sorted subsets, around 0.2 ug genomic DNA, equal to some 28,000 T cell genomes, was loaded into each replicate PCR. Purified libraries were quantified with a Qubit 3.0 fluorometer, sized on a Bioanalyzer 2100, and re-quantified with the KAPA Library Quantification kit. Each immunoSEQ 96-well plate was sequenced on its own single-read 150-cycle Illumina NextSeq 550 flow cell. For the original study's pipeline: Because only junctional sequences without quality scores were contained in the immunoSEQ output, filtering matching that applied to full-length reads could not be performed. Sequences were annotated with PyIR, a Python wrapper for IgBLAST v1.9, and V/J genes and CDR3 were assigned using IMGT germline references. Reads were removed for weak V/J assignments (E-value above 1e-6), missing CDR3, stop codons, out-of-frame junctions, or ambiguous translated residues. V3J clonotypes were defined as sequences sharing the same inferred V gene, J gene, and CDR3 amino acid sequence. The percentage overlap between two repertoires was calculated by dividing the number of shared unique clonotypes by the size of the smaller repertoire. Repertoire richness was assessed with RTK rarefaction, the Chao1 estimator, and Recon v2.1 estimates of unobserved clonotypes. Generation probabilities for all TCRbeta clonotypes obtained by the gDNA method from a handful of donors were computed using OLGA. TCRdb took this table from immuneACCESS and kept in-frame rearrangements with V and J called. Such tables lack part of the clones; where checked against another copy, unresolved V genes explain under half of the gap, and the rest is unexplained. That table supplies the V and J calls and clone size; D and trimming were determined from the DNA. In all, the sample holds under 2.5 million clones, and less than 95% of those were seen once. The ten biggest clones cover approximately 0.4% of the sample.

A note on this clone: Its antigen specificity is not known. No qualities accompany the bases; no much larger clone lies one base away.

The donors were healthy, HIV-negative adults who had no recently reported acute infections or vaccinations. All donors were Caucasian adults living in Nashville, Tennessee, USA. CD4+ T cells were enriched by magnetic negative selection; naive cells were then positively selected on CD45RA, and the negative fraction formed the memory subset. Blood was collected by leukapheresis, and PBMCs were isolated by Ficoll-Histopaque density gradient centrifugation and then cryopreserved in liquid nitrogen vapor phase. Analytical flow cytometry was used to check the purity and quantity of every magnetically sorted T cell population. From each sorted fraction, genomic DNA was isolated and quantified by UV absorbance on a Nanodrop 2000c. The CDR3 contains 11 residues, cysteine and phenylalanine counted. Here the CDR3 DNA is all that survives: 33 bases in frame from base 1. CDR1 and CDR2 are drawn from the germline V gene: MGHDK, SYGVNS. V drops 7 bases and J drops 1 base, leaving 3 bases in between.

Study-level results and caveats: The small number of donors limited the genetic and exposure-history diversity represented. Pairwise subsampling indicated that sequencing depth was expected to affect the degree of clonotype sharing among donors. Incomplete sequencing was indicated by rarefaction of sorted-subset datasets, despite the large sequencing depth. Higher generation probabilities were observed for clonotypes shared by all four sorted-subset donors than for non-shared clonotypes. Across several donors, around 5.4% of naive CD4, approximately 3.6% of naive CD8, approximately 2.5% of memory CD4, and 0.3% to 0.45% of memory CD8 clonotypes were shared. Sampling was restricted to blood, and TCR repertoires in tissue are likely to differ from TCR repertoires in blood. Larger estimated clonotype richness was generally found for naive subsets than for memory subsets.

Sequenced input: naive CD4+ T cells from PBMCs. According to the study, the label for this sample's cell subset or site signals: CD45RA+ positively selected. The receptor was isolated from a man between 18 and 29 years old in good health. Some clones in this sample may be carry-over from other donors' samples. This sequence uses TRBV25-1 and TRBJ2-3; the D gene cannot be named for sure. The CDR3: CASTRTDTQYF. The nucleotides read TGTGCCAGCACCCGCACAGATACGCAGTATTTT.